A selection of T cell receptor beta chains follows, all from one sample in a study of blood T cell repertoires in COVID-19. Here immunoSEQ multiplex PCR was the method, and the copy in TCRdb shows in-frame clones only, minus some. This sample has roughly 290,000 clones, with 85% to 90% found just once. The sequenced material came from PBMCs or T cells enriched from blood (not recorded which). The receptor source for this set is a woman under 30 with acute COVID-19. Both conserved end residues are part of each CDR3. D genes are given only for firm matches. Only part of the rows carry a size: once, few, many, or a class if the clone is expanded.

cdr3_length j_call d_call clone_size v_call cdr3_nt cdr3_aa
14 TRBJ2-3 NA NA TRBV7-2 TGTGCCAGCAGTACAATGACAAGCACAGATACGCAGTATTTT CASSTMTSTDTQYF
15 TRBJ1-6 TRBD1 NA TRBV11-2 TGTGCCAGCAGCTACCTGGGACAGGCTAATTCACCCCTCCACTTT CASSYLGQANSPLHF
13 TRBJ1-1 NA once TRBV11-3 TGTGCCAGCAGCAACGGGATTAACACTGAAGCTTTCTTT CASSNGINTEAFF
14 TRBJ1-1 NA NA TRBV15 TGTGCCACCAGCAGTGGAGGGAGGACCACTGAAGCTTTCTTT CATSSGGRTTEAFF
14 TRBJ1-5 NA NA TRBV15 TGTGCCACCGGGGACATTAATAGCAATCAGCCCCAGCATTTT CATGDINSNQPQHF
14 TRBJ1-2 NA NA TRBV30 TGTGCCTGGAGAGCCTACAGGGAGAGAGCGGGCTACACCTTC CAWRAYRERAGYTF
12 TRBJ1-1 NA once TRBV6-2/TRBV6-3 TGTGCCAGCAGTAGGGGCACCACTGAAGCTTTCTTT CASSRGTTEAFF
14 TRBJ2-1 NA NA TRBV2 TGTGCCAGCAGTGGGAGGCGCTTGTCAAGTGAGCAGTTCTTC CASSGRRLSSEQFF
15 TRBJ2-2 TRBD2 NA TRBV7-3 TGTGCCAGCAGCTTAACGACTAGCGGGGTGGGGGAGCTGTTTTTT CASSLTTSGVGELFF
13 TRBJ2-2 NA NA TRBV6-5 TGTGCCAGCAGCCTAAGTCCCACCGGGGAGCTGTTTTTT CASSLSPTGELFF
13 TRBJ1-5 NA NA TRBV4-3 TGCGCCAGCAGCCAAGGGGTAGCTCAGCCCCAGCATTTT CASSQGVAQPQHF
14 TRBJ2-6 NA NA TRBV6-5 TGTGCCAGCAGTTCGGGGTATGGGGCCAACGTCCTGACTTTC CASSSGYGANVLTF
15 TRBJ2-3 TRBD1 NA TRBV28 TGTGCCAGCCAAGTTCCGGGACAGGGCACAGATACGCAGTATTTT CASQVPGQGTDTQYF
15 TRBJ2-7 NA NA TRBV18 TGTGCCAGCTCACGGACTGATACTAGCTCCTACGAGCAGTACTTC CASSRTDTSSYEQYF
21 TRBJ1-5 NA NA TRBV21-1 TGTGCCAGCAGCAATAGGGACAGTACTGGAATCTCCAGATATAGCAATCAGCCCCAGCATTTT CASSNRDSTGISRYSNQPQHF
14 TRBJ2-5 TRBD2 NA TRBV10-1 TGCGCCAGCAGTCCGACTAGCGGATGGGAGACCCAGTACTTC CASSPTSGWETQYF
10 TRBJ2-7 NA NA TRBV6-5 TGTGCCAGTGGGACATACGAGCAGTACTTC CASGTYEQYF
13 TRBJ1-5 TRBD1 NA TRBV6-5 TGTGCCAGCAGTACACAGGGGTTACAGCCCCAGCATTTT CASSTQGLQPQHF
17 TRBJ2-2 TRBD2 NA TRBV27 TGTGCCAGCAGTTTATTTTCTAAGCGGGAGAAGCCCGGGGAGCTGTTTTTT CASSLFSKREKPGELFF
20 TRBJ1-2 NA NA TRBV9 TGTGCCAGCAGCCAGTATCTTTTTCGGGGAGGACCCCCTCCTAACTATGGCTACACCTTC CASSQYLFRGGPPPNYGYTF
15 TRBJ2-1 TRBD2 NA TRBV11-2 TGTGCCAGCAGCTTTTCGGGAGGCTACGGCAATGAGCAGTTCTTC CASSFSGGYGNEQFF
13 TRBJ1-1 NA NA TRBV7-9 TGTGCCAGCAGCTTACAGGGGAACACTGAAGCTTTCTTT CASSLQGNTEAFF
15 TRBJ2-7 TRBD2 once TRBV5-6 TGTGCCAGCAGCTTGGGACTAGCGGGGACCTACGAGCAGTACTTC CASSLGLAGTYEQYF
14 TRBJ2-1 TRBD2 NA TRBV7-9 TGTGCCAGCAGCCCTAGCGGGAGTATTAATGAGCAGTTCTTC CASSPSGSINEQFF
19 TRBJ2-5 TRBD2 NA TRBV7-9 TGTGCCAGCAGCTTAGGTAGTGGAGGAGGACTAGCGGGAATGGAGACCCAGTACTTC CASSLGSGGGLAGMETQYF
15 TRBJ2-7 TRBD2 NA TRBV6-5 TGTGCCAGCAGTTCCCGGCTAGCGGGAGGGAACGAGCAGTACTTC CASSSRLAGGNEQYF
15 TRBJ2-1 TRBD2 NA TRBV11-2 TGTGCCAGCAGCCCACTAGCGGGAGCGTACAATGAGCAGTTCTTC CASSPLAGAYNEQFF
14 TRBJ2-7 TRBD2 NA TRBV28 TGTGCCAGCAGTTTATCCGGGGGGGCCGGCGAGCAGTACTTC CASSLSGGAGEQYF
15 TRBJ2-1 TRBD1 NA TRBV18 TGTGCCAGCTCACCGACAGGGGTGGACTACAATGAGCAGTTCTTC CASSPTGVDYNEQFF
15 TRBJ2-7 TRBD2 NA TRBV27 TGTGCCAGCAGTTACCGGACTAGCGGGTCTTACGAGCAGTACTTC CASSYRTSGSYEQYF
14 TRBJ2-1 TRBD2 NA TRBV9 TGTGCCAGCAGCTCCAACTTCTGGGGAGGGGAGCAGTTCTTC CASSSNFWGGEQFF
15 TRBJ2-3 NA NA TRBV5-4 TGTGCCAGCAGCTTGGAGTTCACTAGCACAGATACGCAGTATTTT CASSLEFTSTDTQYF
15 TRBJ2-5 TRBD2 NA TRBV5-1 TGCGCCAGCAGCTGGGGGGGAGACCCGAGAGAGACCCAGTACTTC CASSWGGDPRETQYF
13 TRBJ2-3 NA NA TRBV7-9 TGTGCCAGCAGCTTCGGTAGCACAGATACGCAGTATTTT CASSFGSTDTQYF
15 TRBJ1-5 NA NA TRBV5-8 TGTGCCAGTATAAGGGGAAGACGGAGCAATCAGCCCCAGCATTTT CASIRGRRSNQPQHF
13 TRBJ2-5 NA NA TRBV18 TGTGCCACCTCTGGTGATTTTGGCGAGACCCAGTACTTC CATSGDFGETQYF
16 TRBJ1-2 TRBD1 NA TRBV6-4 TGTGCCAGCACTCAGGGACAGGGACCGTCTAACTATGGCTACACCTTC CASTQGQGPSNYGYTF
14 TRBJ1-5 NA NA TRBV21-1 TGTGCCAGCGGGACGGACAGGGGGCGGCAGCCCCAGCATTTT CASGTDRGRQPQHF
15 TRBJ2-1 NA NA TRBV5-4 TGTGCCAGCAGCTTGTCTTCCAGGCCATACAATGAGCAGTTCTTC CASSLSSRPYNEQFF
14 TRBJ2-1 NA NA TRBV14 TGTGCCAGCAGCCAAAGACAGGTATACAATGAGCAGTTCTTC CASSQRQVYNEQFF
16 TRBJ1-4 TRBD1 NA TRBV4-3 TGCGCCAGCAGCCAGCTTTCAACAGGGGTAGAAGAAAAACTGTTTTTT CASSQLSTGVEEKLFF
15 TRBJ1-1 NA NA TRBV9 TGTGCCAGCAGCGGCGAAACAGGGAGTGGCACTGAAGCTTTCTTT CASSGETGSGTEAFF
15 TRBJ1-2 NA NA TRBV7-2 TGTGCCAGCAGCTTAGAGGGAGGGGTTAACTATGGCTACACCTTC CASSLEGGVNYGYTF
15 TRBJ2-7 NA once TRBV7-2 TGTGCCAGCAGCTCGGGACTTCTGAGCTCCTACGAGCAGTACTTC CASSSGLLSSYEQYF
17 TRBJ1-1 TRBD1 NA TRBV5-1 TGCGCCAGCAGCCGATCATCTCAGGGGGCTGGGTTCACTGAAGCTTTCTTT CASSRSSQGAGFTEAFF